Listed here are 20 T cell receptor beta chains from one sample, sequenced in a study of identical twins. MiXCR, applied by TCRdb to the 5' RACE reads, yields one record per CDR3 protein. The sample lists 200,000 to 250,000 distinct CDR3 sequences; around 15% were seen once. Source material: memory (CD45RO+) T cells sorted from blood. The receptors shown here come from a woman aged 18 to 35 in good health.

This sequence joins TRBV20-1 and TRBJ2-5, with D unresolved. The CDR3 runs 15 residues. CDR1 DFQATT and CDR2 SNEGSKA come from the germline V gene (reference sequence). Between the trimmed V and J ends, which lost 3 bases and 0 bases, there was a span of 14 bases. CDR3 region: CSASYGTWYQETQYF. The DNA for the CDR3 is TGCAGTGCTAGCTATGGAACTTGGTACCAAGAGACCCAGTACTTC.

The chain uses TRBV29-1 and TRBJ2-4; no firm D call. The germline V gene has CDR1 SQVTM and CDR2 ANQGSEA. The CDR3 sequence is 13 residues long. Trimming took off 5 bases at V and 0 bases at J, with 8 bases between the two ends. The CDR3 region is CSVPAIAKNIQYF. In DNA, the CDR3 is TGCAGCGTTCCCGCGATAGCCAAAAACATTCAGTACTTC.

This clonotype came up a few times. The chain couples TRBV20-1 to TRBJ2-5; maybe TRBD2 (6 bases). This CDR3 spans 15 amino acids. V was clipped by 7 bases and J by 2 bases, with 20 bases between them. Germline CDR1 DFQATT, CDR2 SNEGSKA (reference sequence). This CDR3 is CSVGLPGLQQETQYF. The CDR3 DNA is TGCAGTGTCGGACTTCCGGGACTGCAACAAGAGACCCAGTACTTC.

J is TRBJ2-3 and V is TRBV14, with D possibly TRBD1 on 6 matching bases. The germline V gene has CDR1 SGHDN and CDR2 FVKESK. The CDR3 consists of 15 residues. V dropped 4 bases and J dropped 4 bases, with 15 bases sitting between them. The CDR3 nucleotides are TGTGCCAGCAGCCTTCTACAGGGTATTGCAGATACGCAGTATTTT. Protein product: CASSLLQGIADTQYF.

This clonotype was picked up many times. The V gene is TRBV10-3, the J gene TRBJ1-5; D not certain. The CDR3 is 13 amino acids. The ends were cut back, 2 bases at V and 5 bases at J, with 7 bases in the middle. Germline-derived CDR1 and CDR2 are ENHRY and SYGVKD. CDR3 amino acids: CAISEPGYQPQHF. The DNA for the CDR3 is TGTGCCATCAGTGAGCCGGGTTATCAGCCCCAGCATTTT.

This clonotype showed up just a few times. This chain connects TRBV2 to TRBJ1-1; no clear D gene. There are 12 residues in the CDR3. Germline V lookup: CDR1 SNHLY, CDR2 FYNNEI. V gave up 3 bases and J gave up 8 bases, with 10 bases separating them. CDR3 sequence (DNA): TGTGCCAGCAGTGAGTGGGGTTACGAAGCTTTCTTT. This encodes CASSEWGYEAFF.

The chain is built from TRBV10-3 and TRBJ2-3, with TRBD2 matching 12 bases. The ends lost 4 bases at V and 1 base at J; junction bases unmatched: 3. Germline lookup yields CDR1 ENHRY and CDR2 SYGVKD. This CDR3 is built from 16 residues. For the CDR3, the DNA is TGTGCCATCAGTGGACTAGCGGGGGCGGGCACAGATACGCAGTATTTT. Protein sequence: CAISGLAGAGTDTQYF.

This clonotype occurred a few times. V gene TRBV5-6 combines with J gene TRBJ1-6; D not certain. This CDR3 spans 14 amino acids. The V gene's germline CDR1 is SGHDT and CDR2 YYEEEE. V was cut by 2 bases and J by 7 bases, with 10 bases left in between. The CDR3 bases are TGTGCCAGCAGCTTCGGGAGCGGGAATTCACCCCTCCACTTT. Its protein product is CASSFGSGNSPLHF.

This clonotype was seen only a few times. This chain connects TRBV11-2 to TRBJ2-1; weak D call: TRBD1 (5 bases). This CDR3 region has 17 residues. The V and J ends lost 0 bases and 2 bases respectively, with 14 bases between them. Germline V gene sequence: CDR1 SGHAT, CDR2 FQNNGV. The CDR3 bases are TGTGCCAGCAGCTTAGATCGCTGGGGCATCACCTACAATGAGCAGTTCTTC. It specifies CASSLDRWGITYNEQFF.

This clonotype was counted ten times or more. The gene calls are TRBV5-1 and TRBJ1-2, with 8 bases matching TRBD1. The V and J ends lost 3 bases and 4 bases, in that order; junction bases with no gene match: 11. CDR1 is SGHRS and CDR2 is YFSETQ in the germline V gene. The length of the CDR3 is 16 residues. CDR3 amino acids: CASSWGTGGSGYGYTF. The DNA of the CDR3 is TGCGCCAGCAGCTGGGGGACAGGAGGCAGCGGCTATGGCTACACCTTC.

This clonotype came up a few times. This sequence joins TRBV6-2 or TRBV6-3 and TRBJ2-1; D unresolved. The length of the CDR3 is 16 residues. The germline gives CDR1 MNHEY, CDR2 SVGEGT. V lost 4 bases and J 4 bases, leaving 17 bases between the germline ends. CDR3: CASSWALTPLYNEQFF. The CDR3 DNA sequence: TGTGCCAGCAGTTGGGCCCTTACCCCCCTTTACAATGAGCAGTTCTTC.

The V call is TRBV4-1, the J call TRBJ2-5; the D gene is possibly TRBD2 (6 bases). Germline V gives CDR1 MGHRA, CDR2 YSYEKL. This CDR3 has 16 amino acids. Trimming removed 1 base at V and 1 base at J, with 13 bases between. CDR3 sequence: CASSQGGGTPQETQYF. CDR3 DNA sequence: TGCGCCAGCAGCCAAGGAGGAGGGACGCCCCAAGAGACCCAGTACTTC.

The chain links TRBV6-5 to TRBJ2-3, with TRBD1 matching 9 bases. The germline CDR1 and CDR2 sequences are MNHEY and SVGAGI. The CDR3 is 14 amino acids. With V trimmed by 4 bases and J by 6 bases, 5 bases remained unmatched. The CDR3 region has the DNA TGTGCCAGCAGTTCGCCGGGACAGGGTGATACGCAGTATTTT. It yields the protein CASSSPGQGDTQYF.

This clonotype was counted only a few times. The chain joins TRBV4-2 to TRBJ1-1; tentatively, D is TRBD1 (5 bases). Germline values: CDR1 LGHNA, CDR2 YNFKEQ. The germline V and J ends were trimmed by 0 bases and 11 bases, with 16 bases remaining between them. This CDR3 is 14 amino acids long. The CDR3 DNA follows: TGTGCCAGCAGCCAAGATTCCAAAGGGGAGTACGCTTTCTTT. This encodes CASSQDSKGEYAFF.

This clonotype was observed at least ten times. The J gene is TRBJ1-5, the V gene TRBV6-5; TRBD1 might be the D (5 bases). Between the trimmed V and J ends, which lost 0 bases and 2 bases, there was a span of 8 bases. The CDR3 contains 15 residues. Germline CDR1 is MNHEY and CDR2 is SVGAGI. CDR3 nucleotide sequence: TGTGCCAGCAGTTACTCAGGGGCAGGCAATCAGCCCCAGCATTTT. This sequence encodes CASSYSGAGNQPQHF.

This clonotype was seen more than once but under ten times. The chain has TRBV24-1 and TRBJ2-3; no clear D gene. Trimming removed 3 bases from V and 6 bases from J, with 9 bases in between. CDR1 and CDR2 (germline): KGHDR, SFDVKD. This CDR3 has 13 residues. The CDR3: CATSDNLRDTQYF. The CDR3 DNA follows: TGTGCCACCAGTGATAACCTTAGGGATACGCAGTATTTT.

This clonotype was found many times. This chain links TRBV7-6 with TRBJ1-6; D possibly corresponds to TRBD1 (5 bases). Germline CDR1 reads SGHVS; CDR2 reads FNYEAQ. Trimming shortened V by 3 bases and J by 7 bases, and 10 bases separated the two germline ends. The CDR3 sequence is 14 residues long. The CDR3 spells CASSLAGSNSPLHF. CDR3 bases: TGTGCCAGCAGCTTGGCAGGGTCCAATTCACCCCTCCACTTT.

The sample holds a few counts of this clonotype. The J gene is TRBJ1-5, the V gene TRBV3-1; D gene ambiguous. Germline CDR1 LGHDT, CDR2 YNNKEL (reference sequence). The V end lost 0 bases, the J end lost 7 bases, and 7 bases lay between the germline ends. This CDR3 spans 13 amino acids. The DNA for the CDR3 is TGTGCCAGCAGCCAAGATGGCCAACAGCCCCAGCATTTT. Protein: CASSQDGQQPQHF.

This clonotype occurred many times. The chain has TRBV12-3 or TRBV12-4 and TRBJ2-7; either TRBD1 or TRBD2 may supply D (6 bases each). Trimming stripped 3 bases from V and 5 bases from J, with 14 bases between. CDR3 length: 14 amino acids. CDR3 bases: TGTGCCAGCAGTTTTGCCGGGGGCCCCGACGAGCAGTACTTC. Protein product: CASSFAGGPDEQYF.

This chain connects TRBV9 to TRBJ2-4; 9 nucleotides align to TRBD2. The germline V gene encodes CDR1 SGDLS and CDR2 YYNGEE. Trimming cost V 3 bases and J 5 bases; bases outside gene matches: 6. This CDR3 contains 15 residues. The CDR3 spells CASSGGGVGENIQYF. In DNA, the CDR3 is TGTGCCAGCAGCGGCGGGGGGGTGGGCGAAAACATTCAGTACTTC.